This entry features one TCR beta chain sequence. The data were taken from a study of blood T cell repertoires in COVID-19. This table comes from immunoSEQ multiplex PCR, and its TCRdb copy is limited to in-frame clones, with some not included. The table records over 300,000 clones, roughly 90% of them present only once. Sequencing input: peripheral blood. The receptor was isolated from a man younger than 35 who had recovered from COVID-19.

The chain's CDR3 is CASSEFSSGNYEQYF. For the CDR3, the DNA is TGTGCCAGCAGTGAATTTTCTAGCGGGAACTACGAGCAGTACTTC. This chain uses TRBV6-1 with TRBJ2-7; 9 bases fit TRBD2. The V segment lost 2 bases and the J segment 3 bases; nucleotides outside the gene matches: 5. This CDR3 region has 15 residues. CDR1 is MNHNS, CDR2 SASEGT, per germline.